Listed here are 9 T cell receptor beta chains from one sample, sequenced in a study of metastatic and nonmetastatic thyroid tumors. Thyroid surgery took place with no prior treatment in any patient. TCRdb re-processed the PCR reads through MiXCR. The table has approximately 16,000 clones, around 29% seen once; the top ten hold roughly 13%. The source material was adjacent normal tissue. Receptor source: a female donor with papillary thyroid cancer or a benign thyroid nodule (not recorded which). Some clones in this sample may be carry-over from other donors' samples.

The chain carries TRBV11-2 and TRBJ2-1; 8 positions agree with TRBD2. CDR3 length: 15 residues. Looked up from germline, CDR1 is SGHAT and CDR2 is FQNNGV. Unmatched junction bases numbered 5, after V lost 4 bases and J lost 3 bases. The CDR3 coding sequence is TGTGCCAGCAGCTATTCTAGCGGGTACTACAATGAGCAGTTCTTC. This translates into CASSYSSGYYNEQFF.

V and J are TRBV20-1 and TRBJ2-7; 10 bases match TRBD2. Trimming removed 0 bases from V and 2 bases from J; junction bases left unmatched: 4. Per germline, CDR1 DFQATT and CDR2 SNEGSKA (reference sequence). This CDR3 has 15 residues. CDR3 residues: CSARDSTSGTYEQYF. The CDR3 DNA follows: TGCAGTGCTAGAGATTCAACTAGCGGGACCTACGAGCAGTACTTC.

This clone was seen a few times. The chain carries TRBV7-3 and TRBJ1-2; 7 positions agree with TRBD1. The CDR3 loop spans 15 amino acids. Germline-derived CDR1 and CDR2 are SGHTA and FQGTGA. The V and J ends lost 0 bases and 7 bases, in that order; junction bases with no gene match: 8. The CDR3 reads CASSLTGGTDFGYTF. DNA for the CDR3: TGTGCCAGCAGCTTAACAGGGGGCACCGATTTTGGCTACACCTTC.

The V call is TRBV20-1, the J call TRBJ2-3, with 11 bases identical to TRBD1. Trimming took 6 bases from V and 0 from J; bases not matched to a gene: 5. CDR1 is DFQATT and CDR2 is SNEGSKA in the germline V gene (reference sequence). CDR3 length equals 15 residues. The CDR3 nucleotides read TGCAGTGCCAGGGACAGGGGGGGAAGCACAGATACGCAGTATTTT. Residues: CSARDRGGSTDTQYF.

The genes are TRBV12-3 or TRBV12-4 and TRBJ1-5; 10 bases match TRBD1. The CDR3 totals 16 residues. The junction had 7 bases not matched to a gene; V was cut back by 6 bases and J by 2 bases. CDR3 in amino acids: CASSTSTGGGNQPQHF. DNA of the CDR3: TGTGCCAGCAGCACCTCGACAGGGGGCGGCAATCAGCCCCAGCATTTT.

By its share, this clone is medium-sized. CDR3 DNA: TGTGCCACCAGCCCACGGGGTTTCGACAGGGCTGGAAACACCATATATTTT. Its protein is CATSPRGFDRAGNTIYF. This chain joins TRBV15 and TRBJ1-3, with 7 bases identical to TRBD1. V was pared by 5 bases and J by 2 bases, with 12 bases of the junction left unmatched. Germline V gene lookup returns CDR1 LNHNV and CDR2 YYDKDF (reference sequence). The CDR3 covers 17 residues.

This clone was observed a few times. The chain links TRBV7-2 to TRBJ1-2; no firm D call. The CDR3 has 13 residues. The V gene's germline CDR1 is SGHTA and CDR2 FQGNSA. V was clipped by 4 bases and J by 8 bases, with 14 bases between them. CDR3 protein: CASSSYISRGYTF. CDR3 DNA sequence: TGTGCCAGCAGCTCGTACATATCTCGGGGCTACACCTTC.

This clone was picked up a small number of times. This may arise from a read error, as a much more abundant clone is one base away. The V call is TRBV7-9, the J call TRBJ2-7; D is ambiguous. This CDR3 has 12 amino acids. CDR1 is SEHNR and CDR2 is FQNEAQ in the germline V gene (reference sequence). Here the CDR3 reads CANSLGSGEQYF. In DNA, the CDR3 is TGTGCCAACAGCTTAGGGTCCGGCGAGCAGTACTTC.

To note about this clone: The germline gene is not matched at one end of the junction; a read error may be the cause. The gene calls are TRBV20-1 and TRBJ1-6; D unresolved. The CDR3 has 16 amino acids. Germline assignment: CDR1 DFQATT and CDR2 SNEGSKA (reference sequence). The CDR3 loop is CRARIYTPSDLSPLHF. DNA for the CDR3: TGCCGTGCTAGAATATATACCCCTTCTGATCTTTCACCCCTCCACTTT.